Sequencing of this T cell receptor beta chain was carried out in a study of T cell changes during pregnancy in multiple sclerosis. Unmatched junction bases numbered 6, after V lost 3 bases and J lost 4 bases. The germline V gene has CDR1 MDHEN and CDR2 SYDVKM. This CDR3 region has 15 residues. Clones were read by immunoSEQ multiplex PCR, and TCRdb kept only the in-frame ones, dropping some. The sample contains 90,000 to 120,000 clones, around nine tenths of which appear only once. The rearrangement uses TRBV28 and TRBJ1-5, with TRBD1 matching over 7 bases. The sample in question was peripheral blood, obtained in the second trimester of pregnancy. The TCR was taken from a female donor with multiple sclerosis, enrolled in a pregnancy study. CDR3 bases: TGTGCCAGCAGTTTCCAGGACAGGACTAATCAGCCCCAGCATTTT. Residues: CASSFQDRTNQPQHF.